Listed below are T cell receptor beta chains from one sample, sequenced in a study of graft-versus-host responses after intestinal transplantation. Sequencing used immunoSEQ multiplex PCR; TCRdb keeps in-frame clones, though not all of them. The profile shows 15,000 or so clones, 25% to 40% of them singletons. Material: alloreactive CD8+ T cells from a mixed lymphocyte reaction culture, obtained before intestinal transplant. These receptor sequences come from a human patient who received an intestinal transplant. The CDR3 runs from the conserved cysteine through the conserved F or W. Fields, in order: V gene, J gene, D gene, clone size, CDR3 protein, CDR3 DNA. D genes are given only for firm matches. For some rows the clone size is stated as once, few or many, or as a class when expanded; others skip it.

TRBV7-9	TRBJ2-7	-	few	CASSGGDTIYEQYF	TGTGCCAGCAGCGGGGGGGACACCATCTACGAGCAGTACTTC
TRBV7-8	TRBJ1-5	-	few	CASSLEVALSNQPQHF	TGTGCCAGCAGCTTAGAAGTGGCCCTCTCCAATCAGCCCCAGCATTTT
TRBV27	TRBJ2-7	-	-	CASSLGDKAYEQYF	TGTGCCAGCAGTTTGGGTGACAAGGCCTACGAGCAGTACTTC
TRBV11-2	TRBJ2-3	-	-	CASSLWGRASTDTQYF	TGTGCCAGCAGCTTATGGGGCAGGGCTAGCACAGATACGCAGTATTTT
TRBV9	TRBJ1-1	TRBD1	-	CASSDHRDRVEDGTAFF	TGTGCCAGCAGCGACCATCGGGACAGGGTTGAGGATGGGACAGCTTTCTTT
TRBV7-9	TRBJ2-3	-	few	CASSFNGGVEEADTQYF	TGTGCCAGCAGCTTCAATGGAGGGGTCGAGGAAGCAGATACGCAGTATTTT
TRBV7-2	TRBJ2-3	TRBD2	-	CASSFQRGGVTDTQYF	TGTGCCAGCAGCTTCCAGCGGGGGGGGGTCACAGATACGCAGTATTTT
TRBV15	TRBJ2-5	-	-	CATSIAGNIETQYF	TGTGCCACCAGCATTGCGGGGAACATAGAGACCCAGTACTTC
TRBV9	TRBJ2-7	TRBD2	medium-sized	CASSASGGAYEQYF	TGTGCCAGCAGCGCTAGCGGGGGGGCCTACGAGCAGTACTTC
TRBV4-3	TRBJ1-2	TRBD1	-	CASSSSSIFSGTGLYGYTF	TGCGCCAGCAGCTCGTCCTCAATTTTTTCCGGGACAGGACTCTATGGCTACACCTTC
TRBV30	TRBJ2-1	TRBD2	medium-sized	CAWSSGASGVNEQFF	TGTGCCTGGAGTTCGGGGGCTAGCGGGGTTAATGAGCAGTTCTTC
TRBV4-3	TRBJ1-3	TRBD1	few	CASSPGQGGGNTIYF	TGCGCCAGCAGCCCGGGACAGGGGGGTGGAAACACCATATATTTT
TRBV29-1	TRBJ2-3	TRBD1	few	CSARTGQGVDTQYF	TGCAGCGCTCGGACGGGACAGGGAGTGGATACGCAGTATTTT
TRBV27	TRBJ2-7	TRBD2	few	CASSLSGGAFDEQYF	TGTGCCAGCAGTTTAAGCGGGGGGGCCTTCGACGAGCAGTACTTC
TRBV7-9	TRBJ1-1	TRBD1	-	CASSSTGYAEAFF	TGTGCCAGCAGCTCGACAGGGTATGCTGAAGCTTTCTTT
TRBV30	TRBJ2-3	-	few	CAWNQDSTYTDTQYF	TGTGCCTGGAACCAGGACAGCACCTACACAGATACGCAGTATTTT
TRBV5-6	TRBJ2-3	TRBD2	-	CASSLGSSARGASTDTQYF	TGTGCCAGCAGCTTGGGGTCTTCGGCGCGGGGGGCCTCCACAGATACGCAGTATTTT
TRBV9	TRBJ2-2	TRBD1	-	CASSVSPDRGGHTGELFF	TGTGCCAGCAGCGTATCTCCGGACAGGGGCGGGCACACCGGGGAGCTGTTTTTT
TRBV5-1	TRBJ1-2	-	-	CASSSTQGGNYGYTF	TGCGCCAGCAGCTCTACCCAGGGAGGTAACTATGGCTACACCTTC
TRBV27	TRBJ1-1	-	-	CASSSQGPNTEAFF	TGTGCCAGCAGTTCCCAGGGGCCGAACACTGAAGCTTTCTTT
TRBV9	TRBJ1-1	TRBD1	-	CASSPRTGVDTEAFF	TGTGCCAGCAGCCCTCGGACAGGCGTAGACACTGAAGCTTTCTTT
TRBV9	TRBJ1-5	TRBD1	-	CASSVVWIIRGRRQPQHF	TGTGCCAGCAGCGTAGTTTGGATAATCAGGGGGCGTCGTCAGCCCCAGCATTTT
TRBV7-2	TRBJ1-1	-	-	CASSLALGVEAFF	TGTGCCAGCAGCTTAGCGCTGGGCGTAGAAGCTTTCTTT
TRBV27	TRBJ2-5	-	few	CASSLSQGGETQYF	TGTGCCAGCAGTTTATCTCAGGGTGGAGAGACCCAGTACTTC
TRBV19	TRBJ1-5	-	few	CASTLGWRDQPQHF	TGTGCCAGTACCCTGGGGTGGAGGGATCAGCCCCAGCATTTT
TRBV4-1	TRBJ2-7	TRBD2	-	CASSRILAGPYEQYF	TGCGCCAGCAGCCGCATACTAGCGGGGCCTTACGAGCAGTACTTC
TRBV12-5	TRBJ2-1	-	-	CASGTPRGLGFNEQFF	TGTGCTAGTGGGACACCCCGGGGACTCGGATTCAATGAGCAGTTCTTC
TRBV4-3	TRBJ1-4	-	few	CASSRGGGSNEKLFF	TGCGCCAGCAGCCGGGGCGGGGGATCTAATGAAAAACTGTTTTTT
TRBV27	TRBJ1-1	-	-	CASSFSGGNTEAFF	TGTGCCAGCAGTTTCTCGGGGGGGAACACTGAAGCTTTCTTT
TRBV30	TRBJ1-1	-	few	CAWSPGLNTEAFF	TGTGCCTGGAGTCCAGGTTTGAACACTGAAGCTTTCTTT
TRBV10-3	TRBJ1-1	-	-	CAISESLGLNTEAFF	TGTGCCATCAGTGAGTCTCTAGGATTGAACACTGAAGCTTTCTTT
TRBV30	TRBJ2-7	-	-	CAWGHFSYEQYF	TGTGCCTGGGGGCACTTCTCCTACGAGCAGTACTTC